Here is one TCR beta chain with its context. Patients in Seattle were enrolled during active infection, then followed longitudinally. The V gene lost 4 bases and the J gene lost 0 bases, with 16 bases spanning the gap. The CDR3 is 18 residues long. The germline V gene encodes CDR1 LGHDT and CDR2 YNNKEL (reference sequence). Authors' methods: Estimation of nucleated cell counts relied on the amplification of reference gene primers. Some clones are missing from TCRdb's copy, which holds only in-frame ones; the method was immunoSEQ multiplex PCR. The V and J calls and the clone size are those of that table, but D and trimming were determined from the DNA. The sample records about 120,000 clones, almost 90% being singletons. These data belong to a study of blood T cell repertoires in COVID-19. At the level of the study: From the United States, Italy and Spain came samples of acute and convalescent COVID-19. PBMCs, B-cell-depleted T cells, or T cells were the source of the cDNA or gDNA that made up the material.

The sequence was obtained from a woman aged 60-70 years with COVID-19, enrolled during active disease. The chain joins TRBV3-1 (or the pseudogene TRBV3-2) to TRBJ1-6; no clear D gene. The source material was peripheral blood. The CDR3 DNA sequence: TGTGCCAGCAGCCCAGAACAGTTTTCCAGCTCCTATAATTCACCCCTCCACTTT. This gives the protein CASSPEQFSSSYNSPLHF.